A selection of T cell receptor beta chains follows, all from one sample in a study of blood T cells in healthy people across ages. TCRdb passed the 5' RACE reads through MiXCR, listing each CDR3 protein once. This table has about 1.5 million distinct CDR3 sequences, about 43% appearing once. Sequences were obtained from blood. The source of these receptors is a woman between 18 and 29 years old in good health. CDR3s leave out the opening cysteine and the closing phenylalanine or tryptophan.

V gene: TRBV9
J gene: TRBJ2-1
CDR3 protein: ASSVEAGGGLNEQF

V gene: TRBV10-3
J gene: TRBJ2-3
CDR3 protein: AIRPPGGTQY

V gene: TRBV5-6
J gene: TRBJ2-7
CDR3 protein: ASSYRQGDAYEQY

V gene: TRBV5-1
J gene: TRBJ1-1
CDR3 protein: ASSFNRGNTEAF

V gene: TRBV20-1
J gene: TRBJ2-3
CDR3 protein: MTYGGLITDTQY

V gene: TRBV4-1
J gene: TRBJ1-5
CDR3 protein: ASSQGQDYSNQPQH

V gene: TRBV20-1
J gene: TRBJ1-5
CDR3 protein: SARVAASRWAQH

V gene: TRBV10-3
J gene: TRBJ2-3
CDR3 protein: AIMGTGGSVSYTDTQY

V gene: TRBV7-9
J gene: TRBJ2-3
CDR3 protein: SSSPRAPSEY

V gene: TRBV7-9
J gene: TRBJ1-4
CDR3 protein: ASSLASGQEKLF

V gene: TRBV2
J gene: -
CDR3 protein: TTGGDPYEQY

V gene: TRBV10-3
J gene: TRBJ1-4
CDR3 protein: AISGGRVEKLF

V gene: TRBV20-1
J gene: TRBJ1-2
CDR3 protein: SASSSGQGEYGYT

V gene: TRBV2
J gene: TRBJ1-2
CDR3 protein: ASSENLGSSYGYT

V gene: TRBV4-1
J gene: TRBJ1-6
CDR3 protein: ASSREGGNQSPLH

V gene: TRBV6-1
J gene: TRBJ1-5
CDR3 protein: ASSEEFVQPQH

V gene: TRBV7-8
J gene: TRBJ2-2
CDR3 protein: ASSSSARQNTGELF

V gene: TRBV5-1
J gene: TRBJ1-2
CDR3 protein: ASSPPNRESGYT

V gene: TRBV5-1
J gene: TRBJ2-7
CDR3 protein: ASSPNEGTALGEQY

V gene: TRBV29-1
J gene: TRBJ1-1
CDR3 protein: SALGGTGGMSTEAF

V gene: TRBV3-1
J gene: TRBJ2-7
CDR3 protein: ASSQDMGLRGYEQY

V gene: TRBV21-1
J gene: TRBJ1-2
CDR3 protein: ASSKGASGYQEANYGYT

V gene: TRBV7-2
J gene: TRBJ2-3
CDR3 protein: ASSSGPRGMANMRDTQY

V gene: TRBV4-1
J gene: TRBJ2-2
CDR3 protein: ASSQVSGGELF

V gene: TRBV5-6
J gene: TRBJ1-2
CDR3 protein: ASSLVGTLYNYGYT

V gene: TRBV5-1
J gene: TRBJ2-1
CDR3 protein: ASSLDALEVAGEAGEQF

V gene: TRBV20-1
J gene: TRBJ1-2
CDR3 protein: SARPGGGYGCT

V gene: TRBV6-1
J gene: TRBJ2-1
CDR3 protein: ASSTLAEGGYNEQF

V gene: TRBV14
J gene: TRBJ1-6
CDR3 protein: ASSSRDPTEGSPLH

V gene: TRBV5-1
J gene: TRBJ2-1
CDR3 protein: ASSGPQRGASYNEQF

V gene: TRBV6-1
J gene: TRBJ2-1
CDR3 protein: ASRPGERRSTYNEQF

V gene: TRBV7-2
J gene: TRBJ2-7
CDR3 protein: ASSLAWTGSYEQY

V gene: TRBV5-1
J gene: TRBJ2-7
CDR3 protein: ASSLQDSYEQY

V gene: TRBV12-3/TRBV12-4
J gene: TRBJ1-4
CDR3 protein: ASSLGNSEKLF

V gene: TRBV7-8
J gene: TRBJ1-1
CDR3 protein: ASSSSRVTEAF